The source of this T cell receptor (beta chain) is a study of T-cell reconstitution after alpha-beta-depleted transplantation in children. The authors prepared the TCRbeta library with unique molecular identifiers. TCRdb fed the PCR reads into MiXCR, producing one record per CDR3 protein. The data hold under 350,000 distinct CDR3 sequences, with 9.9% observed a single time. A few counts support this clonotype. Sample: PBMCs from the stem cell graft donor, taken from the stem cell graft. The clonotype was recovered from a human donor who donated a stem cell graft to a child with SCID.

CDR3 protein: CASSQTGLSNEKLFF. The CDR3 DNA is TGCGCCAGCAGCCAGACAGGGCTTTCGAATGAAAAACTGTTTTTT. The chain joins TRBV4-1 to TRBJ1-4; 7 nucleotides agree with TRBD1. After removal of 3 bases from V and 5 bases from J, the junction contained 6 bases not matched to a gene. CDR1 and CDR2 (germline): MGHRA, YSYEKL. The CDR3 loop spans 15 amino acids.